Reported below is one T cell receptor beta chain. What it recognizes is unknown. These data originate in a study of cytomegalovirus exposure and HLA in healthy donors. Whole-study context: In an early release, HLA-typed donors contributed approximately 82 million unique TCR sequences.

Notes on the study in general: Per a prior analysis, the majority of TCR beta V segments were productive roughly 90% or roughly 30% of the time.

Germline CDR1 is ENHRY and CDR2 is SYGVKD. This CDR3 spans 15 amino acids. The J segment lost 5 bases and the V segment lost 6 bases, leaving 9 bases of the junction unmatched. In the PCR, 60 Vbeta and 13 Jbeta primers were used. Clones were sequenced by immunoSEQ multiplex PCR, and TCRdb holds only the in-frame ones, with some missing. The sample holds roughly 110,000 clones, 60% to 75% seen once. The sample was PBMCs. The source is a young man in good health and CMV-seronegative. This rearrangement joins TRBV10-3 to TRBJ2-4, with 8 bases that match TRBD1. CDR3 in amino acids: CAISRDRGGENIQYF. CDR3 nucleotide sequence: TGTGCCATCAGCCGAGACAGGGGCGGCGAAAACATTCAGTACTTC.